Sequencing of this TCR beta chain was carried out in a study of blood T cell repertoires in COVID-19. Authors' methods: Reference gene primer amplification in the assay estimated nucleated cell counts. Repertoires were generated with immunoSEQ multiplex PCR, while TCRdb's copy carries only in-frame clones and drops some. V and J calls and clone size are copied from that table; D and trimming were computed from the DNA. The data show a few hundred thousand clones, about 86% seen once. Sequenced: peripheral blood. This TCR derives from a man in his sixties with acute or convalescent COVID-19.

The CDR3: CASSAKLGQPPYNEQFF. The CDR3 DNA follows: TGTGCCAGCAGTGCCAAGTTGGGACAGCCTCCCTACAATGAGCAGTTCTTC. The chain has TRBV11-3 and TRBJ2-1, with TRBD1 matching over 7 bases. There are 17 residues in the CDR3. The trim removed 6 bases at V and 2 bases at J, leaving 13 bases unmatched. Germline V CDR1 and CDR2: SGHNT, YENEEA.